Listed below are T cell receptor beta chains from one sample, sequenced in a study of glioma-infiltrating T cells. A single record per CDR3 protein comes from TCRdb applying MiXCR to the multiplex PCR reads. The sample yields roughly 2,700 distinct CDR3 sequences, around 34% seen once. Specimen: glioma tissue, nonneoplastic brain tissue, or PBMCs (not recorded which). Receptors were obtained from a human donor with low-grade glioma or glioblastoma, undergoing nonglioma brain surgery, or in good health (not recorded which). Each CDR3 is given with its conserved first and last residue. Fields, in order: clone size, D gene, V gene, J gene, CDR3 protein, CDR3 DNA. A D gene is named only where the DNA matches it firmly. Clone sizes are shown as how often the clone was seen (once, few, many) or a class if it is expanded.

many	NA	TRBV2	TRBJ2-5	CASSALGIQETQYF	TGTGCCAGCAGTGCTTTAGGGATCCAAGAGACCCAGTACTTC
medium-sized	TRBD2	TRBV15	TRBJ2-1	CATSLAGGHNEQFF	TGTGCCACCAGCCTAGCGGGGGGGCACAATGAGCAGTTCTTC
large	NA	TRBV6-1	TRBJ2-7	CASSRDGRSYEQYF	TGTGCCAGCAGCCGGGACGGACGCTCCTACGAGCAGTACTTC
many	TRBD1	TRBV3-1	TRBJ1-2	CASSQVGTGTGYGYTF	TGTGCCAGCAGCCAAGTGGGGACAGGGACCGGGTATGGCTACACCTTC
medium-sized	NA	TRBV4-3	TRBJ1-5	CASSQDRNNQPQHF	TGCGCCAGCAGCCAAGATCGAAACAATCAGCCCCAGCATTTT
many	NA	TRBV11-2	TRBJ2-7	CASSPAVSYEQYF	TGTGCCAGCAGCCCCGCCGTTTCCTACGAGCAGTACTTC
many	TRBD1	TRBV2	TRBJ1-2	CASMAETGFWGYGYTF	TGTGCCAGCATGGCGGAGACAGGGTTTTGGGGCTATGGCTACACCTTC
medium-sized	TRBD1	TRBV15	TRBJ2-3	CATSPGQGTDTQYF	TGTGCCACCAGCCCCGGACAGGGGACAGATACGCAGTATTTT
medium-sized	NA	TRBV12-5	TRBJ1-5	CASYLGDSNQPQHF	TGTGCTAGTTATCTAGGAGATAGCAATCAGCCCCAGCATTTT
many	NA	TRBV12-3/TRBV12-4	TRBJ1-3	CASSSPRAGNTIYF	TGTGCCAGCAGTTCCCCCCGGGCCGGAAACACCATATATTTT